The T cell receptor beta chain described here comes from a study of blood T cell repertoires in COVID-19. The CDR3 contains 15 residues. V shed 7 bases, J shed 4 bases, and the junction held 13 bases outside the gene matches. CDR1 SQVTM and CDR2 ANQGSEA come from the germline V gene. Data came from immunoSEQ multiplex PCR; TCRdb stores just in-frame clones and leaves some out. The profile shows just under 95,000 clones, under 90% of them singletons. The receptor comes from a human donor in a cohort sampled during active COVID-19. Sequenced input: peripheral blood. The gene calls are TRBV29-1 and TRBJ2-1, with 7 bases fitting TRBD2. In DNA, the CDR3 is TGCAGCGCAAACCGCGGACTAGGGGATTACAATGAGCAGTTCTTC. Encoded protein: CSANRGLGDYNEQFF.